Shown below are 8 T cell receptor beta chains from a single sample sequenced in a study of T cells in localized non-small cell lung cancer. Clones were sequenced by immunoSEQ multiplex PCR, and TCRdb holds only the in-frame ones, with some missing. The sample contains some 40,000 clones, around nine tenths of which appear only once. Sequenced material: peripheral blood, taken before any cancer treatment. All receptors come from a female donor older than 55 with stage I lung adenocarcinoma.

This chain joins TRBV6-1 and TRBJ2-7; TRBD1 agrees at 10 bases. V lost 3 bases and J lost 8; bases outside the gene matches: 7. Per germline, CDR1 MNHNS and CDR2 SASEGT. The CDR3 loop spans 14 amino acids. This chain's CDR3 is CASSDKGQGPKQYV. The CDR3 region has the DNA TGTGCCAGCAGTGACAAGGGACAGGGGCCCAAGCAGTACGTC.

A single count supports this clone. The chain recombines TRBV5-1 with TRBJ1-6; D remains unclear. The CDR3 has 16 residues. Trimming took off 0 bases at V and 4 bases at J, with 11 bases between the two ends. Germline values: CDR1 SGHRS, CDR2 YFSETQ. The CDR3 protein is CASSLEADLYNSPLHF. The CDR3 DNA reads TGCGCCAGCAGCTTGGAGGCGGACCTTTATAATTCACCCCTCCACTTT.

The chain links TRBV14 to TRBJ1-2; the match to TRBD1 covers 7 bases. Per the germline V gene, CDR1 is SGHDN and CDR2 is FVKESK. V trimming: 4 bases; J trimming: 6 bases; junction bases outside the gene matches: 5. The CDR3 length is 13 residues. CDR3 nucleotides: TGTGCCAGCAGCCCCAGGGGGAGTGATGGCTACACCTTC. This translates into CASSPRGSDGYTF.

The V call is TRBV6-5, the J call TRBJ2-5; TRBD1 aligns across 7 bases. The CDR3 runs to 15 residues. The germline V gene has CDR1 MNHEY and CDR2 SVGAGI. The V segment lost 5 bases and the J segment 5 bases; nucleotides outside the gene matches: 11. CDR3 in DNA: TGTGCCAGCAGTCGGGCAGGGGGATGGGGGGAGACCCAGTACTTC. As protein: CASSRAGGWGETQYF.

The chain couples TRBV15 to TRBJ2-3; TRBD1 agrees at 7 bases. The trim removed 2 bases at V and 5 bases at J, leaving 10 bases unmatched. Germline CDR1 reads LNHNV; CDR2 reads YYDKDF (reference sequence). The CDR3 covers 16 residues. The DNA of the CDR3 is TGTGCCACCAGCAGATGGGACAGACTTAGAGAAGATACGCAGTATTTT. Translated: CATSRWDRLREDTQYF.

This sequence joins TRBV6-6 and TRBJ1-6; 8 bases line up with TRBD1. In germline, CDR1 is MNHNY, CDR2 SVGAGI (reference sequence). The junction had 9 bases not matched to a gene; V was cut back by 6 bases and J by 5 bases. The CDR3 consists of 16 residues. CDR3 DNA sequence: TGTGCCAGCAGCGACAGGGGTGGGTCGAATAATTCACCCCTCCACTTT. This codes for CASSDRGGSNNSPLHF.

The CDR3 sequence: CASRGTSGHYGYTF. The DNA for the CDR3 is TGTGCCAGCAGGGGGACCAGTGGCCACTATGGCTACACCTTC. The V and J genes are TRBV28 and TRBJ1-2; possible D gene TRBD1, 5 bases. Trimming pared 6 bases from V and 3 bases from J, leaving 14 bases between. The CDR3 extends over 14 amino acids. The germline V gene encodes CDR1 MDHEN and CDR2 SYDVKM.

V usage is TRBV5-1 and J usage is TRBJ2-2; 7 positions agree with TRBD1. CDR1 is SGHRS, CDR2 YFSETQ, per germline. The CDR3 length is 15 residues. J gave up 5 bases and V 4 bases, and 8 bases lay outside the gene matches. This CDR3 is CASSPGTVKTGELFF. The DNA for the CDR3 is TGCGCCAGCAGCCCTGGGACAGTCAAGACCGGGGAGCTGTTTTTT. Complete variable domain (other parts from reference TRBV5-1 and TRBJ2-2): KAGVTQTPRYLIKTRGQQVTLSCSPISGHRSVSWYQQTPGQGLQFLFEYFSETQRNKGNFPGRFSGRQFSNSRSEMNVSTLELGDSALYLCASSPGTVKTGELFFGEGSRLTVL.